Listed below are T cell receptor beta chains from one sample, sequenced in a study of CD8+ T cells in alopecia areata. The repertoire was sequenced with immunoSEQ multiplex PCR; TCRdb's copy has only in-frame clones and lacks some. The sample lists over 250,000 clones; about three fifths were seen once. The sequencing used CD4+ T cells sorted from blood, collected at roughly week 53, from a patient treated with tofacitinib. The receptor source for this set is a human donor with alopecia areata. CDR3s leave out the opening cysteine and the closing phenylalanine or tryptophan. Not all rows give a size; the values are once, few, many and, for expanded clones, a class.

TRBV30,TRBJ2-5,NA,AWSRRTKETQY
TRBV30,TRBJ1-2,NA,AYDSYGYT
TRBV9,TRBJ2-2,NA,ASSVRGSDTGELF
TRBV7-9,TRBJ1-6,NA,ASSLGPGTGTNSPLH
TRBV30,TRBJ2-5,NA,AWSVQGAGETQY
TRBV7-2,TRBJ2-5,few,ASSLGYQETQY
TRBV14,TRBJ1-5,few,ASSQDRGQPQH
TRBV18,TRBJ2-5,NA,ASSPPGQETQY
TRBV5-1,TRBJ1-5,NA,ASSLEGFGQPQH
TRBV5-1,TRBJ1-4,NA,ASSLMGQRDEKLF
TRBV19,TRBJ1-2,NA,ASSVGQPTNYGYT
TRBV25-1,TRBJ2-5,few,ASSGRLETQY
TRBV5-4,TRBJ2-7,NA,ASSTGRPGGEQY
TRBV27,TRBJ2-1,once,ASSLNGDSYNEQF
TRBV9,TRBJ2-5,once,ASSFRTSEGTQY
TRBV10-2,TRBJ2-3,NA,ATSTGLGTQY
TRBV25-1,TRBJ1-4,NA,ASSPLGQGTEKLF
TRBV29-1,TRBJ2-7,NA,SVEGWRGNSYEQY
TRBV13,TRBJ2-7,NA,ASSSPRDRTYEQY
TRBV30,TRBJ2-3,NA,AWKAGASDTQY
TRBV5-1,TRBJ1-2,NA,ASSPGTGFYGYT
TRBV5-1,TRBJ2-3,once,ASSHGQYTDTQY
TRBV29-1,TRBJ2-3,NA,SVTDYTDTQY
TRBV19,TRBJ2-5,NA,ASSSTGQETQY
TRBV5-1,TRBJ1-2,NA,ASSLGNDGYT
TRBV5-1,TRBJ2-3,NA,ASSVSTGGGGDTQY
TRBV7-9,TRBJ2-1,NA,ASSPDSYNEQF
TRBV11-2,TRBJ2-5,NA,ASSLNRGGETQY
TRBV29-1,TRBJ1-4,NA,SAAEGTTNEKLF
TRBV6-6,TRBJ2-4,NA,ASSSDGNIQY
TRBV20-1,TRBJ2-3,NA,SASEDTQY
TRBV6-6,TRBJ2-7,once,ASRYPGVGSYEQY
TRBV6-6,TRBJ1-3,many,ASSSYGHLNTIY
TRBV29-1,TRBJ1-1,NA,SVETGA
TRBV9,TRBJ1-1,NA,ASSVVPGQAEAF
TRBV6-5,TRBJ2-5,NA,ASRAGHGQETQY
TRBV5-1,TRBJ2-5,NA,ASSWDRGETQY
TRBV5-1,TRBJ1-1,NA,ASSLFTNTEAF
TRBV29-1,TRBJ1-1,NA,SVAGGWGMNTEAF
TRBV25-1,TRBJ2-6,NA,ASSRTGANVLT
TRBV6-1,TRBJ1-1,NA,ASTPRGGAEAF